This TCR beta chain emerged from a study of esophageal squamous cell carcinoma under preoperative chemotherapy. As for time point: before preoperative PTX-NDP chemotherapy. This clonotype was observed a few times. One end of the junction varies from germline; a read error may be responsible. Germline CDR1 reads SSHAT; CDR2 reads FNYEAQ (reference sequence). This CDR3 spans 13 amino acids. MiXCR was run by TCRdb on the PCR reads, yielding one entry per CDR3 protein. The sample includes about 16,000 distinct CDR3 sequences, approximately 50% of them seen just once. Sampling was carried out from a patient given preoperative chemotherapy. The rearrangement links TRBV7-7 to TRBJ2-1, with D possibly being TRBD1 (6 bases). This TCR came from a human donor with esophageal squamous cell carcinoma. The donor label of this sample is uncertain. The CDR3 sequence is CASSPSRDIEQFF. CDR3 nucleotide sequence: TGTGCTAGCAGCCCCTCCCGGGACATCGAGCAGTTCTTC.